This T cell receptor beta chain is from a study of identical twins. Study-wide results and limits: In drawing conclusions, the study used cross-sectional statistical analysis and did not follow the same donors.

This clonotype was detected many times. Antigen unknown. Unique molecular identifiers were present on the cDNA, which also gained a universal primer site by template switching. Each CDR3 protein is one row after TCRdb ran MiXCR on the 5' RACE reads. Altogether about 890,000 distinct CDR3 sequences are present, around 12% being singletons, with the ten largest covering around 1.5%. Between the trimmed V and J ends, which lost 5 bases and 2 bases, there was a span of 15 bases. The CDR3 extends over 15 amino acids. These same data were also listed under a study on yellow fever vaccine responses in identical twins.

The V call is TRBV12-3 or TRBV12-4, the J call TRBJ2-5, with D tentatively TRBD2 (5 bases). Sequenced: PBMCs. The sequence was collected from a woman between 18 and 29 years old in good health. CDR3 bases: TGTGCCAGCAGTCCCCCTGGAGGAGGACAAGAGACCCAGTACTTC. Translating it yields CASSPPGGGQETQYF.